The clone carrying this T cell receptor beta chain was detected many times. cDNA molecules carried unique molecular identifiers, and template switching added a universal primer site. MiXCR, run by TCRdb on the 5' RACE reads, gives a single entry per CDR3 protein. The data hold roughly 200,000 distinct CDR3 sequences, with around 8% observed a single time. These data come from a study of identical twins. Germline trimming cut 5 bases from V and 5 bases from J; bases unmatched to any gene: 4. The length of the CDR3 is 15 residues. CDR1 SGHTA and CDR2 FQGNSA come from the germline V gene. This same sample was also part of a study on yellow fever vaccine responses in identical twins.

Input material: memory (CD45RO+) T cells sorted from blood. This receptor was obtained from a woman younger than 30 in good health. The chain employs TRBV7-2 and TRBJ2-5, with 14 bases that match TRBD2. The CDR3 region is CASSPGLAGVETQYF. In DNA form, the CDR3 reads TGTGCCAGCAGCCCGGGACTAGCGGGAGTTGAGACCCAGTACTTC.